This T cell receptor (beta chain) was sequenced in a study of blood T cell repertoires in COVID-19. Overall study context: The United States, Italy and Spain supplied acute and convalescent COVID-19 samples. T cells, B-cell-depleted T cells, or PBMCs provided the cDNA or gDNA that served as material.

The CDR3 extends over 15 amino acids. Germline V lookup: CDR1 SQVTM, CDR2 ANQGSEA. V trimming: 4 bases; J trimming: 6 bases; junction bases outside the gene matches: 8. Original processing notes: Estimated nucleated cell counts came from reference gene primer amplification. Sequencing used immunoSEQ multiplex PCR; TCRdb keeps in-frame clones, though not all of them. Clone size and V and J calls were adopted from that table, with D and trimming inferred from the DNA. The sample consists of about 160,000 clones, under 85% of them appearing once. V gene TRBV29-1 combines with J gene TRBJ2-1; 11 nucleotides line up with TRBD2. The sequencing sample was made of peripheral blood. This clonotype was obtained from a man between 65 and 80 years old with acute or convalescent COVID-19. Here the CDR3 reads CSVALTSGALNEQFF. In DNA, the CDR3 is TGCAGCGTTGCCCTGACTAGCGGGGCTCTCAATGAGCAGTTCTTC.